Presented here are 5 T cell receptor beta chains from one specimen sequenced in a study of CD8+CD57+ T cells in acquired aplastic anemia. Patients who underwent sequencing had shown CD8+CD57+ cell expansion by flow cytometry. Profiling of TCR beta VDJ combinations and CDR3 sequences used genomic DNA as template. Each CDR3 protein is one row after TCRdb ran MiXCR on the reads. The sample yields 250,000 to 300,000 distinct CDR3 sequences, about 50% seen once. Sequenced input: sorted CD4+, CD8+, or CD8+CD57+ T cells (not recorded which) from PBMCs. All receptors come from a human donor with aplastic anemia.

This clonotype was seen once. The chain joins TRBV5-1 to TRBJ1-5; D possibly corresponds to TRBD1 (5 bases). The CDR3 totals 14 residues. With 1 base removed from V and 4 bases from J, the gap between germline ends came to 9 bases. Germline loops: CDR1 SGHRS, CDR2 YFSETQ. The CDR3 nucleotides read TGCGCCAGCAGCTTGCCGGGGCCAAATCAGCCCCAGCATTTT. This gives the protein CASSLPGPNQPQHF.

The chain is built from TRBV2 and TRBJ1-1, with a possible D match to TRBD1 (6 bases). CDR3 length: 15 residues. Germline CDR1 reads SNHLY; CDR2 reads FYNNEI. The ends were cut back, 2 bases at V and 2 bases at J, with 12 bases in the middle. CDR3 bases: TGTGCCAGCAGTGAAAGAGTACAGGGAAACACTGAAGCTTTCTTT. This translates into CASSERVQGNTEAFF.

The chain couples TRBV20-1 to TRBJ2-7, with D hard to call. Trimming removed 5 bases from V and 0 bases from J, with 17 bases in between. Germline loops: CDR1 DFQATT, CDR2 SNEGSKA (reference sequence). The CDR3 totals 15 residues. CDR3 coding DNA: TGCAGTGCTTTAACCCGGACCATAAGCTCCTACGAGCAGTACTTC. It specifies CSALTRTISSYEQYF.

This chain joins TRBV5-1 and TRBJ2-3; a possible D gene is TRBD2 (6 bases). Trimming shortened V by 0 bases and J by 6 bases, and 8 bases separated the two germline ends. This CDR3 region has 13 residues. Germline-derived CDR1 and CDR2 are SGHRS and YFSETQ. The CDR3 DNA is TGCGCCAGCAGCTTGGATGCGGGGGATACGCAGTATTTT. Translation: CASSLDAGDTQYF.

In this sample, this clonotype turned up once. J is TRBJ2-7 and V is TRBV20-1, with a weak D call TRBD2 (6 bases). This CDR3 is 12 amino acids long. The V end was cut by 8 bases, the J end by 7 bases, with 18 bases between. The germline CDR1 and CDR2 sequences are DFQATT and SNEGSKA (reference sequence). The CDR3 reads CSTAGLWGEQYF. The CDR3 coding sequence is TGCAGTACTGCGGGGTTATGGGGGGAGCAGTACTTC.